The TCR beta chain described here comes from a study of CD8+CD57+ T cells in acquired aplastic anemia. Study details: Sorted CD4+ and CD8+ cells yielded DNA averaging approximately 3.4 ug. Healthy CD8+ samples averaged about 11.0 million reads.

The TCR beta profiling, which covered VDJ combination and CDR3 sequence, was carried out using genomic DNA as the template. TCRdb reanalysed the reads using MiXCR and keeps one entry per CDR3 protein. Here the sample spans over 150,000 distinct CDR3 sequences, roughly half being singletons. Trimming took 4 bases from V and 0 from J, leaving 9 bases between them. CDR1 MGHDK and CDR2 SYGVNS come from the germline V gene. The CDR3 covers 15 residues. Regarding the study as a whole: For CD8+ Simpson's diversity, patients and controls showed no significant difference.

A note on this clonotype: Its antigen is not identified.

V and J are TRBV25-1 and TRBJ1-4; D is possibly TRBD1 (6 bases). Sequencing was performed on sorted CD4+, CD8+, or CD8+CD57+ T cells (not recorded which) from PBMCs. The receptor comes from a human donor in good health, serving as a control. In DNA, the CDR3 is TGTGCCAGCAGTGTGTACAGGGCAACTAATGAAAAACTGTTTTTT. It translates to CASSVYRATNEKLFF.